This entry lists 24 T cell receptor beta chains sequenced from one sample in a study of blood T cell repertoires in COVID-19. Produced via immunoSEQ multiplex PCR; TCRdb's table is partial and in-frame only. This table holds 150,000 to 190,000 clones, around 80% found once. The sequenced sample was peripheral blood. The receptors come from a woman in her forties or fifties with acute or convalescent COVID-19.

The chain recombines TRBV7-9 with TRBJ1-4, with D possibly matching TRBD1 (6 bases). V was cut by 1 base and J by 8 bases, with 14 bases left in between. The CDR3 length is 15 residues. Germline CDR1 and CDR2: SEHNR and FQNEAQ (reference sequence). The DNA of the CDR3 is TGTGCCAGCAGCTTAGGTGGCGGGGGCGGAGAAAAACTGTTTTTT. This translates into CASSLGGGGGEKLFF.

V is TRBV2 and J is TRBJ1-5; D remains ambiguous. Trimming left V 3 bases short and J 6 bases short, with 12 bases between. The CDR3 consists of 14 residues. Germline V CDR1 and CDR2: SNHLY, FYNNEI. The CDR3 region is CASSDSMVSQPQHF. The CDR3 DNA reads as TGTGCCAGCAGTGACAGTATGGTAAGTCAGCCCCAGCATTTT.

The genes are TRBV7-2 and TRBJ1-3, with a possible D match to TRBD1 (5 bases). The CDR3 runs 15 residues. Trimming removed 7 bases at V and 2 bases at J, with 15 bases between. Per germline, CDR1 SGHTA and CDR2 FQGNSA. CDR3 nucleotide sequence: TGTGCCAGCACCTCAGGGCGGGGTGCTGGAAACACCATATATTTT. It yields the protein CASTSGRGAGNTIYF.

This clone was observed once. V is TRBV28 and J is TRBJ2-2; 8 bases line up with TRBD1. Germline assignment: CDR1 MDHEN and CDR2 SYDVKM. The J segment lost 4 bases and the V segment lost 6 bases, leaving 4 bases of the junction unmatched. The CDR3 is 14 amino acids. CDR3 sequence: CASSPGGSTGELFF. The CDR3, as DNA: TGTGCCAGCAGCCCAGGGGGCTCCACCGGGGAGCTGTTTTTT.

This rearrangement joins TRBV6-1 to TRBJ2-3; a possible D gene is TRBD2 (7 bases). CDR1 MNHNS and CDR2 SASEGT come from the germline V gene. V lost 1 base, J lost 7 bases, and 12 bases lay in between. The CDR3 covers 14 residues. The CDR3 here is CASSEGGGWNTQYF. The CDR3, as DNA: TGTGCCAGCAGTGAAGGCGGGGGCTGGAATACGCAGTATTTT.

This clone is a singleton in its sample. The chain employs TRBV5-1 and TRBJ2-2, with 12 positions matching TRBD1. The CDR3 spans 18 residues. Germline assignment: CDR1 SGHRS and CDR2 YFSETQ. After removal of 0 bases from V and 6 bases from J, the junction contained 9 bases not matched to a gene. CDR3: CASSLASGQGARAGELFF. The CDR3 coding sequence is TGCGCCAGCAGCTTGGCCTCGGGACAGGGGGCGCGGGCCGGGGAGCTGTTTTTT.

The chain couples TRBV18 to TRBJ1-5; weak D call: TRBD1 (6 bases). V shed 3 bases and J shed 11 bases, with 17 bases lying between them. CDR3 length: 14 residues. Germline V gene sequence: CDR1 KGHSH, CDR2 LQKENI. The CDR3 DNA reads as TGTGCCAGCTCACCCTCCTCGGGGGGCGAGTCCCAGCATTTT. As protein: CASSPSSGGESQHF.

The rearrangement joins TRBV5-1 to TRBJ1-3; tentative D call: TRBD1 (6 bases). The CDR3 extends over 16 amino acids. Trimming removed 4 bases at V and 0 bases at J, with 14 bases between. Germline CDR1 and CDR2: SGHRS and YFSETQ. The CDR3 nucleotides are TGCGCCAGCAGCAGTTCCACAGGGAACTCTGGAAACACCATATATTTT. Its protein product is CASSSSTGNSGNTIYF.

The J gene is TRBJ1-1, the V gene TRBV9, with a tentative D call TRBD1 (5 bases). Germline V gene data show CDR1 as SGDLS and CDR2 as YYNGEE. V gave up 2 bases and J gave up 4 bases, with 15 bases separating them. The CDR3 consists of 15 residues. The CDR3 loop is CASSVQGGAPTEAFF. CDR3 sequence (DNA): TGTGCCAGCAGCGTCCAGGGAGGGGCGCCCACTGAAGCTTTCTTT.

The chain combines TRBV6-1 with TRBJ1-2; weak D call: TRBD1 (5 bases). CDR3 length equals 13 residues. Germline V gene data show CDR1 as MNHNS and CDR2 as SASEGT. The V and J ends lost 3 bases and 6 bases respectively, with 11 bases between them. The CDR3 loop is CASSERSGNGYTF. CDR3 DNA: TGTGCCAGCAGTGAGCGGTCAGGGAATGGCTACACCTTC.

The CDR3 is CSVGTGWYEQYF. CDR3 coding DNA: TGCAGCGTAGGGACAGGGTGGTACGAGCAGTACTTC. V usage is TRBV29-1 and J usage is TRBJ2-7; 9 positions agree with TRBD1. V lost 6 bases and J lost 4; bases outside the gene matches: 4. The V gene's germline CDR1 is SQVTM and CDR2 ANQGSEA. The CDR3 runs to 12 residues.

The gene calls are TRBV7-2 and TRBJ1-1, with 7 bases aligning to TRBD1. This CDR3 is 15 amino acids long. V lost 1 base, J lost 4 bases, and 6 bases stayed unmatched. The germline V gene encodes CDR1 SGHTA and CDR2 FQGNSA. The CDR3 DNA reads as TGTGCCAGCAGCTTAGGACAGGGATGGAGCACTGAAGCTTTCTTT. Translating gives CASSLGQGWSTEAFF. Full variable domain (missing parts from reference TRBV7-2 and TRBJ1-1): GAGVSQSPSNKVTEKGKDVELRCDPISGHTALYWYRQSLGQGLEFLIYFQGNSAPDKSGLPSDRFSAERTGGSVSTLTIQRTQQEDSAVYLCASSLGQGWSTEAFFGQGTRLTVV.

The CDR3 coding sequence is TGTGCCAGCTCACCAATAGCAGGGGTAAAAGAGACCCAGTACTTC. Amino acid sequence: CASSPIAGVKETQYF. V is TRBV18 and J is TRBJ2-5, with D maybe TRBD1 (6 bases). Germline CDR1 KGHSH, CDR2 LQKENI. This CDR3 comprises 15 residues. V gave up 2 bases and J gave up 3 bases, with 13 bases separating them.

This clone turned up a few times. This rearrangement joins TRBV9 to TRBJ1-2, with TRBD1 matching over 7 bases. This CDR3 is 14 amino acids long. Losses at the gene ends were 4 bases for V and 4 bases for J; bases not matched to a gene: 7. Looked up from germline, CDR1 is SGDLS and CDR2 is YYNGEE. CDR3: CASSPSGTVYGYTF. Here the CDR3 DNA reads TGTGCCAGCAGCCCCTCCGGGACAGTCTATGGCTACACCTTC.

The chain links TRBV5-1 to TRBJ2-1; 9 positions agree with TRBD1. CDR3 length: 17 amino acids. V shed 2 bases, J shed 6 bases, and the junction held 12 bases outside the gene matches. Per the germline V gene, CDR1 is SGHRS and CDR2 is YFSETQ. The CDR3 sequence: CASSFFRGTGSVNEQFF. In DNA form, the CDR3 reads TGCGCCAGCAGCTTTTTCCGTGGGACAGGGAGTGTCAATGAGCAGTTCTTC.

This clone was observed a few times. This chain joins TRBV21-1 and TRBJ2-3; the table's D gene call, TRBD2, was not cross checked with the DNA. TRBV21-1 is recorded as a pseudogene. CDR3 length equals 15 residues. CDR3 DNA sequence: TGTGCCAGCAGCAGAGCTAGCGGGACGAGAGATACGCAGTATTTT. It specifies CASSRASGTRDTQYF.

In this sample, this clone turned up a few times. The CDR3 region is CASSLVRGDTEAFF. CDR3 in DNA: TGCGCCAGCAGCTTAGTCAGGGGAGACACTGAAGCTTTCTTT. The gene calls are TRBV5-1 and TRBJ1-1, with D maybe TRBD1 (6 bases). The V gene's germline CDR1 is SGHRS and CDR2 YFSETQ. The V gene lost 2 bases and the J gene lost 3 bases, with 11 bases spanning the gap. There are 14 residues in the CDR3.

J is TRBJ1-5 and V is TRBV4-3; D is perhaps TRBD1 (6 bases). The ends were cut back, 0 bases at V and 6 bases at J, with 21 bases in the middle. Germline V gives CDR1 LGHNA, CDR2 YSLEER. The CDR3 contains 18 residues. CDR3 in DNA: TGCGCCAGCAGCCAAGATCTATTGGCCTGGACAGTAGCTCAGCCCCAGCATTTT. Its protein product is CASSQDLLAWTVAQPQHF.

J is TRBJ2-3 and V is TRBV5-1; 8 bases fit TRBD1. CDR3 length equals 16 residues. J was trimmed by 5 bases and V by 1 base; bases with no gene match: 9. The V gene's germline CDR1 is SGHRS and CDR2 YFSETQ. CDR3 region: CASSLQGQGYLDTQYF. In nucleotides, the CDR3 is TGCGCCAGCAGCTTGCAAGGACAGGGTTATTTAGATACGCAGTATTTT.

In nucleotides, the CDR3 is TGTGCCAGTAGGCCCACAGGGGATCAGCCCCAGCATTTT. It encodes CASRPTGDQPQHF. This chain connects TRBV19 to TRBJ1-5, with 7 bases matching TRBD1. The CDR3 contains 13 residues. From germline, CDR1 is LNHDA and CDR2 SQIVND (reference sequence). The junction had 4 bases not matched to a gene; V was cut back by 6 bases and J by 5 bases.

This clone was seen a handful of times. V usage is TRBV10-3 and J usage is TRBJ1-1; TRBD1 matches 11 bases. Germline V gives CDR1 ENHRY, CDR2 SYGVKD. This CDR3 is built from 13 residues. V shed 6 bases and J 3 bases; nucleotides not matched to a gene: 0. CDR3 bases: TGTGCCATCAGGGGACAGGGGGACACTGAAGCTTTCTTT. Its translation: CAIRGQGDTEAFF.

The gene calls are TRBV5-1 and TRBJ2-1; maybe TRBD2 (6 bases). V lost 4 bases to trimming and J lost 8 bases, with 16 bases between them. Germline CDR1 and CDR2: SGHRS and YFSETQ. There are 14 residues in the CDR3. The CDR3, as DNA: TGCGCCAGCAGCCCGCAGGGTCCGGGGGATGAGCAGTTCTTC. This encodes CASSPQGPGDEQFF.

The rearrangement joins TRBV3-1 (or the pseudogene TRBV3-2) to TRBJ2-3, with 9 nucleotides matching TRBD2. This CDR3 has 13 amino acids. From germline, CDR1 is LGHDT and CDR2 YNNKEL (reference sequence). V trimming: 3 bases; J trimming: 7 bases; junction bases outside the gene matches: 2. The CDR3, as DNA: TGTGCCAGCAGCCAGGGACTAGCAAATACGCAGTATTTT. This encodes CASSQGLANTQYF.

This rearrangement joins TRBV5-1 to TRBJ2-5; the match to TRBD1 covers 8 bases. J was trimmed by 2 bases and V by 0 bases; bases with no gene match: 3. Looked up from germline, CDR1 is SGHRS and CDR2 is YFSETQ. The CDR3 has 15 residues. The CDR3 nucleotides are TGCGCCAGCAGCTTGGGACAGGGGAAACAAGAGACCCAGTACTTC. Translation gives CASSLGQGKQETQYF.